The subject of this entry is one T cell receptor (beta chain). No cognate antigen has been identified for it. No base-level quality is on record; no much larger clone is a single base apart. The CDR3 covers 16 residues, taking in both the cysteine and the phenylalanine. This entry keeps only the CDR3 DNA: 48 bases, framed from base 1. V is trimmed back by 1 base and J by 2 bases, and the junction contains 7 bases that no gene match accounts for. Reading the germline V gene gives CDR1 MNHEY and CDR2 SVGEGT. This specimen belongs to a study of T cells after yellow fever vaccination (dated by TCRdb to between 2018 and 2021). At the level of the whole study: Libraries from fractions with low cell numbers were prepared with the SMART-Seq v4 Ultra Low Input RNA kit. To track T-cell clones before and after primary and booster YFV17D yellow fever vaccination, bulk TCR alpha and beta repertoires were sequenced longitudinally. Two healthy male donors, one aged 18 to 30 and one aged 30 to 40 years, made up the cohort. Bulk PBMC replicates and cell subsets were isolated from blood drawn at multiple timepoints before and after both primary and secondary immunization. The research as a whole found: Computational filtering was required because FACS-sorted repertoires could contain abundant contaminating clonotypes from the bulk population. Compared with the primary T-cell response, the secondary T-cell response was faster but weaker, reaching its peak on day 5 rather than on day 15. A small fraction of clonotypes appeared in both the CD4 and CD8 compartments, likely as a result of convergent recombination. Because the study included only a couple of donors, the extent to which the findings can be generalized is limited. After the booster, most clones that had expanded after primary vaccination were detected again (nearly 98% of CD4 and roughly 86% of CD8), suggesting broad maintenance of memory.

Synthesis of TCR cDNA relied on 5'RACE template switching, a step that introduced a universal primer site along with unique molecular identifiers. cDNA synthesis was primed from both the TCR alpha and TCR beta constant segments. Library amplification involved two PCR steps, and the second step added sample barcodes and sequencing adapters. Libraries were sequenced on Illumina HiSeq 2500 (2x100 bp) or NovaSeq (2x150 bp). The paper's data handling went like this. MIGEC handled demultiplexing of reads and collapsing into UMI consensus sequences, while MiXCR performed V(D)J alignment. Clonotypes responding to the vaccine were identified with edgeR on replicate PBMC samples, with the criteria of FDR below 0.01 and a log2 fold change above 5 up to day 15. Each bulk clonotype received a CD4 or CD8 identity based on whether the sequenced CD4 or CD8 repertoire contained that clonotype at higher abundance. TCRdb ran its own pipeline on the public reads, namely fastp trimming at Q25 and MiXCR clone calling, and kept in-frame beta chains. CDR3 protein sequences are deduplicated, and each keeps its most common genes and DNA. The V and J calls reflect TCRdb's pipeline rather than the authors' work. This sample gives some 110,000 distinct CDR3 sequences in total; 7.4% of them show up just once. The biggest ten clones account for around 2.7% of the sample.

The sample's treatment or condition label, decoded: live attenuated yellow fever vaccine strain. A standard Ficoll-Paque protocol was used to isolate PBMCs from peripheral blood. Dynabeads CD4 and CD8 positive selection kits were used to isolate CD4 and CD8 T-cell fractions. TriZol was used to extract RNA from bulk PBMCs, CD4 and CD8 fractions, and dextramer-positive and dextramer-negative fractions. The sequence was collected from a man younger than 35 who received the YFV17D yellow fever vaccine. The chain is made from TRBV6-2 or TRBV6-3 and TRBJ2-5; 7 nucleotides in the junction match TRBD1. Here the sequenced sample was CD4+ T cells sorted from PBMCs, taken 10 to 11 days after the first yellow fever vaccination. The encoded CDR3 is CASSYFSTGWQETQYF. The sequence in DNA is TGTGCCAGCAGTTACTTCTCGACAGGGTGGCAAGAGACCCAGTACTTC.